This section outlines one T cell receptor beta chain sequence together with its context. This clonotype was detected only a few times. There is no known antigen for this receptor. No clone much larger than this one lies a single base away; base qualities are absent. This sample is part of a study of human T cells and chemical hapten exposure (dated by TCRdb to 2020 to 2022). Background on the whole study: For sensitization, 2% DPC in acetone was applied to an approximately 2 cm by approximately 2 cm area of upper inner arm skin. Blood samples were taken from patients before sensitization (week 0) and then at 2, 6 and about 24 weeks after DPC sensitization. Patch testing on the upper back used Finn chambers containing 0.01% DPC, with scoring done after 6 days according to International Contact Dermatitis Research Group standards. Roughly 30 alopecia patients provided blood for TCR sequencing at one to four time points (pre-sensitization, 2, 6 and 24 weeks). In alopecia patients, the study followed how the peripheral blood TCR repertoire changed in vivo over primary and secondary sensitization to diphenylcyclopropenone (DPC), a hapten. Throughout the study period of 20 to 25 weeks, patients also received therapeutic DPC doses to the scalp every week. Libraries were combined into a pool for sequencing, and differences in TCR yield between samples came mainly from small differences in library volumes within the pool. The patient cohort, mostly female, included alopecia areata with under or over 50% scalp involvement, alopecia totalis and alopecia universalis.

V loses 5 bases of germline sequence and J loses 0 bases, and the interval between the two ends is 14 bases. CDR1 and CDR2 are read off the germline V gene as SGHAT and FQNNGV. Including the terminal cysteine and phenylalanine, the CDR3 comprises 16 residues. The retained sequence is limited to the CDR3, 48 bases, with the frame set at the first base. This sample's time point label indicates: patch test 2, 6 weeks after DPC sensitization. The treatment or condition label on this specimen signifies: therapeutic diphenylcyclopropenone sensitization with weekly scalp DPC. At each patch-test visit, blood was drawn before the patch test was applied. Patients were eligible if aged 18 to 70, diagnosed with alopecia and judged suitable for DPC therapy, and pregnant patients were excluded. Total RNA was isolated from unfractionated whole blood collected in Tempus Blood RNA tubes. Results and caveats for the whole study, not just this receptor: DPC sensitization did not change how many TCRs were above 1 in 1000 frequency, and no evidence was found of alterations in global repertoire structure. Alopecia, a presumed autoimmune disease, was present in all patients, so the immune response of the patients might differ from that of healthy individuals. Repeated subsampling changed both the strength of the expansion versus patch-test correlation and the threshold at which the correlation became significant. Significantly more large CDR3 similarity clusters were formed by expanded TCRs than by pre-sensitization or healthy control sets, consistent with antigen-driven responses. A positive correlation was found between the number of PT1 expanded TCRs and patch test score, with significance reached at thresholds 8, 16 and 32 but not 4.

The library came from RACE. Sequenced on a NextSeq 500. During library preparation, unique molecular identifiers were attached to individual cDNA molecules so that TCRs could be counted quantitatively and reproducibly. Each blood RNA sample was used to sequence both TCR alpha and TCR beta chains. In the source study's methods: The median number of TCRs per sample was some 100,000, ranging from roughly 20,000 to 690,600. V, J and CDR3 annotation of the TCR reads was performed with the Decombinator software suite. For PS versus PT1 abundance plots, all samples were subsampled to the same number of TCRs (28,000). Expanded TCRs were defined as absent before sensitization and observed at least eight times at the 2-week time point. TCRdb reanalyzed the raw reads on its own, using fastp at Q25 for trimming and MiXCR for clone calling, and kept in-frame beta chains. Entries are consolidated by CDR3 protein sequence, retaining the most common genes and DNA. TCRdb, not the original authors, processed these V and J calls. Recorded for this sample are some 150,000 distinct CDR3 sequences; 10% to 15% of them occurred a single time. The top ten hold 1.1% to 1.5% of the sample.

This chain joins TRBV11-2 to TRBJ2-1, with no confidently assigned D gene. The clonotype comes from a woman aged 45-65 years with alopecia areata. Some clones in this sample may be carry-over from other donors' samples. The sample in question was whole blood, obtained in connection with sensitization to the hapten diphenylcyclopropenone (DPC). The CDR3 region: CASSHYGLSSYNEQFF. DNA sequence: TGTGCCAGCAGCCACTACGGGCTTAGCTCCTACAATGAGCAGTTCTTC.